This entry is about one T cell receptor (beta chain). Its antigen remains unidentified. The data derive from a study of T cells in Graves' hyperthyroidism and ophthalmopathy. Overall study findings and caveats: Expanded thyroid clonotypes (above 0.001) were mostly also found in blood. Separating ophthalmopathy from stable hyperthyroidism was achieved by a 13 V-J model.

RNA transcripts provided the source from which TCR beta CDR3 regions were amplified. A set of HTBI primers served as the primers for a first-round RT-PCR of the TCR CDR3. TCRdb ran MiXCR on the multiplex PCR reads and lists one entry per CDR3 protein. The sample yields under 300,000 distinct CDR3 sequences, about 14% seen once. CDR3 length: 16 residues. Trimming removed 1 base from V and 0 bases from J, with 9 bases in between. Germline V gene data show CDR1 as SGHAT and CDR2 as FQNNGV. This chain links TRBV11-2 with TRBJ2-2; no reliable D call. Sequencing used blood. The receptor was derived from a middle-aged woman with Graves' hyperthyroidism that later progressed to Graves' ophthalmopathy. This chain's CDR3 is CASSLVSSANTGELFF. For the CDR3, the DNA is TGTGCCAGCAGCTTAGTCTCCTCGGCGAACACCGGGGAGCTGTTTTTT.